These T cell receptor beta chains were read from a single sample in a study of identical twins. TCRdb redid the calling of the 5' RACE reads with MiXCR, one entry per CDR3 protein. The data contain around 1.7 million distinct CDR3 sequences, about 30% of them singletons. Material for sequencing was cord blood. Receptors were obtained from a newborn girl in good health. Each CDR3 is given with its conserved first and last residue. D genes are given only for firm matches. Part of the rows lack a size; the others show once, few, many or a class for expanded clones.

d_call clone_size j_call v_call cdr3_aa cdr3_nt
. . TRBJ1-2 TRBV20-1 CSARDYWGSPNYGYTF TGCAGTGCTAGAGATTATTGGGGGTCACCGAACTATGGCTACACCTTC
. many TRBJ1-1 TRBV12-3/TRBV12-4 CASSLRRNTEAFF TGTGCCAGCAGTTTACGGAGGAACACTGAAGCTTTCTTT
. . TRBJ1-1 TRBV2 CASSGGPNSWEAAFF TGTGCCAGCAGTGGCGGGCCGAATTCGTGGGAAGCAGCTTTCTTT
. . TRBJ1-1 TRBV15 CATSRDPARSSEAFF TGTGCCACCAGCAGAGATCCCGCACGCAGCTCTGAAGCTTTCTTT
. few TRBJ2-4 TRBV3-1 CASSQVPWGKNIQYF TGTGCCAGCAGCCAAGTACCCTGGGGCAAAAACATTCAGTACTTC
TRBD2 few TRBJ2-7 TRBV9 CASSLLADPSYEQYF TGTGCCAGCAGCCTACTAGCGGATCCCTCCTACGAGCAGTACTTC
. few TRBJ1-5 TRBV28 CASSFGTVFGQPQHF TGTGCCAGCAGTTTTGGGACCGTCTTCGGTCAGCCCCAGCATTTT
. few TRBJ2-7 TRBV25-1 CASSVRFVGEQYF TGTGCCAGCAGTGTCAGGTTCGTAGGCGAGCAGTACTTC
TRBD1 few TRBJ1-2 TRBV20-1 CSAKDRSNYGYTF TGCAGTGCTAAGGACAGGAGTAACTATGGCTACACCTTC
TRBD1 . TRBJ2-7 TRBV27 CASSLWPPGDRMTYEQYF TGTGCCAGCAGTTTGTGGCCCCCCGGGGACAGGATGACCTACGAGCAGTACTTC
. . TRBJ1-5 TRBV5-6 CASSLGQVNQPHHF TGTGCCAGCAGCTTAGGCCAGGTTAATCAGCCCCACCATTTT
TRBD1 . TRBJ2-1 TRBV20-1 CSAIPGTGYGETQFF TGCAGTGCGATCCCCGGGACAGGTTATGGAGAGACCCAGTTCTTC
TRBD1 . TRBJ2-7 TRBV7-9 CASTKTGDEQYF TGTGCCAGCACCAAAACAGGGGACGAGCAGTACTTC
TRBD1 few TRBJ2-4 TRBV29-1 CSVGGQTQGVQYF TGCAGCGTTGGTGGTCAAACACAGGGGGTTCAGTACTTC
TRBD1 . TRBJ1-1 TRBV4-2 CASSTRTGSDTEAFF TGTGCCAGCAGCACCCGGACAGGGTCCGACACTGAAGCTTTCTTT
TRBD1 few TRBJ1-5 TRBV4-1 CASSPGTGFQPQHF TGTGCCAGCAGTCCCGGGACAGGGTTTCAGCCCCAGCATTTT
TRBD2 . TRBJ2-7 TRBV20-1 CSARDGGTSGTPYEQYF TGCAGTGCTAGAGATGGCGGGACTAGCGGAACCCCCTACGAGCAGTACTTC
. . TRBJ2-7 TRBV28 CASSSPARGAPYEQYF TGTGCCAGCAGTTCCCCGGCCAGGGGGGCTCCCTACGAGCAGTACTTC
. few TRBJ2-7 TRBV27 CASSLMASSSYEQYF TGTGCCAGCAGTTTAATGGCTAGCTCCTCCTACGAGCAGTACTTC
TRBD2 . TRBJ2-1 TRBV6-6 CASSSTTSGTDNEQFF TGTGCCAGCAGCTCCACGACTAGCGGGACGGACAATGAGCAGTTCTTC
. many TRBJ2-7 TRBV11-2 CASTRGIYEQYF TGTGCCAGCACCAGGGGAATCTACGAGCAGTACTTC
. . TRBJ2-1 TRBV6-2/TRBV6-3 CAGSPLEGQFF TGTGCCGGCAGTCCCCTAGAGGGGCAGTTCTTC
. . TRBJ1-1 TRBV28 CASSFFRGFTEAFF TGTGCCAGCAGTTTCTTCCGGGGCTTCACTGAAGCTTTCTTT
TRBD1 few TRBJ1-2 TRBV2 CASSEATGGNYGYTF TGTGCCAGCAGTGAAGCGACAGGGGGCAACTATGGCTACACCTTC
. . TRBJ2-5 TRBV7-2 CASSAPSRNEQYF TGTGCCAGCAGCGCTCCTAGTAGGAATGAGCAGTACTTC
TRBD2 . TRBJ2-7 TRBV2 CASSETASGYNEQYF TGTGCCAGCAGTGAGACGGCTAGCGGATACAATGAGCAGTACTTC
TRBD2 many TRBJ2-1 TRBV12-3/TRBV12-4 CASSFLAGGNEQFF TGCGCCAGCAGCTTCCTAGCGGGGGGGAATGAGCAGTTCTTC
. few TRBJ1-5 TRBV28 CASTPWRSRDQPQHF TGTGCCAGCACCCCCTGGAGGAGTCGCGATCAGCCCCAGCATTTT
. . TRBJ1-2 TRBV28 CASSLTAPTGYGYTF TGTGCCAGCAGCCTCACTGCACCCACAGGGTATGGCTACACCTTC
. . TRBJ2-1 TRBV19 CASTSMNEQFF TGTGCCAGTACCTCTATGAATGAGCAGTTCTTC
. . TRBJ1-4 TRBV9 CASSPERGPNEKLFF TGTGCCAGCAGCCCAGAGAGGGGTCCGAATGAAAAACTGTTTTTT
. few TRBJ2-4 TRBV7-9 CASSLDFTTPNKNIQYF TGTGCCAGCAGCTTAGACTTTACCACGCCCAACAAAAACATTCAGTACTTC
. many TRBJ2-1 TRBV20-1 CSARSSSSYNEQFF TGCAGTGCTAGGAGTAGCTCCTCCTACAATGAGCAGTTCTTC
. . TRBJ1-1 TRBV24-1 CATSELNTEAFF TGTGCCACCAGTGAGCTGAACACTGAAGCTTTCTTT
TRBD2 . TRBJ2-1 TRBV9 CASSISGAYYNEQFF TGTGCCAGCAGTATTAGCGGGGCTTACTACAATGAGCAGTTCTTC
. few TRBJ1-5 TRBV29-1 CSVASGDGQPQHF TGCAGCGTTGCGTCAGGGGACGGCCAGCCCCAGCATTTT
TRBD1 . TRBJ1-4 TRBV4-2 CASSQDLTGGTTNEKLFF TGTGCCAGCAGCCAGGACCTGACAGGGGGGACAACTAATGAAAAACTGTTTTTT
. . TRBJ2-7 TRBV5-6 CASSPYTGYYEQYF TGTGCCAGCAGCCCTTACACAGGGTACTACGAGCAGTACTTC
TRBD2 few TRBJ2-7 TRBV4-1 CASSAPLAGASYNEQYF TGCGCCAGCAGCGCGCCCCTAGCGGGAGCTTCCTACAATGAGCAGTACTTC
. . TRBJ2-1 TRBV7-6 CASSLAGTAATNEQFF TGTGCCAGCAGCTTAGCGGGGACGGCCGCTACTAATGAGCAGTTCTTC
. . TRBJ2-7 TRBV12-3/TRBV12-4 CASSYTRHEQYF TGTGCCAGCAGTTATACTAGGCACGAGCAGTACTTC
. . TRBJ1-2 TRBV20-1 CSARDPTEYGYTF TGCAGTGCTAGAGATCCGACAGAGTACGGCTACACCTTC
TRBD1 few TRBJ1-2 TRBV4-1 CASSQPGSGGGYTF TGCGCCAGCAGCCAACCAGGTTCAGGGGGAGGCTACACCTTC
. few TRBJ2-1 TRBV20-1 CSASGSTNEQFF TGCAGTGCTAGCGGGAGCACCAATGAGCAGTTCTTC
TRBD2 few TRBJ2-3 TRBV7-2 CASSRLAGGTQYF TGTGCCAGCAGTCGACTAGCGGGGGGAACGCAGTATTTT
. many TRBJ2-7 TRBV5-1 CASSLAQGLTYEQYF TGCGCCAGCAGCTTGGCCCAAGGACTAACCTACGAGCAGTACTTC
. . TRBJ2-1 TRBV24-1 CATSDPRTVNEQFF TGTGCCACCAGTGACCCTCGGACAGTCAATGAGCAGTTCTTC
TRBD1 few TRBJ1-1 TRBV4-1 CASSLQDRVRAEAFF TGCGCCAGCAGCCTCCAGGACAGGGTTAGGGCTGAAGCTTTCTTT
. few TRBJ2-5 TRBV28 CASSSAEETQYF TGTGCCAGCAGTTCGGCAGAAGAGACCCAGTACTTC
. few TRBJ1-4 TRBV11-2 CASSLEAGPNEKLFF TGTGCCAGCAGCTTAGAGGCAGGCCCGAATGAAAAACTGTTTTTT
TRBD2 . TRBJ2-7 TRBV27 CASSPLGGAYYEQYF TGTGCCAGCAGTCCTCTCGGGGGGGCCTACTACGAGCAGTACTTC
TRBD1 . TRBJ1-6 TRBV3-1 CASSQDRGPNSPLHF TGTGCCAGCAGCCAAGACAGGGGGCCTAATTCACCCCTCCACTTT